This TCR beta chain was retrieved from a study of CD4 and CD8 cells across lung adenocarcinoma regions. TCRdb re-derived calls from the PCR reads in MiXCR, one entry per CDR3 protein. Among approximately 12,000 distinct CDR3 sequences listed, 47% were seen once. Germline V gene sequence: CDR1 MNHNS, CDR2 SASEGT. The V and J ends lost 1 base and 5 bases, in that order; junction bases with no gene match: 6. The CDR3 length is 15 residues. The patients had localized lung adenocarcinoma, a non-small cell subtype. The sequence was collected from a female donor with lung adenocarcinoma. The CD4 and CD8 labels of this study may be unreliable. Sequencing was done on a sample of CD8+ T cells from the margin of a lung tumor. This chain connects TRBV6-1 to TRBJ2-3; 7 bases fit TRBD2. This chain's CDR3 is CASSEGGGGKDTQYF. The CDR3 nucleotides read TGTGCCAGCAGTGAAGGGGGGGGAGGCAAAGATACGCAGTATTTT.